One T cell receptor beta chain is described in this entry. Antigen: not known. Time point reported: cycle 4 day 1 (C4D1), after more than five weeks of nivolumab. With no exception, relapse followed autologous stem cell transplantation in all patients, and brentuximab vedotin exposure varied. Isolation of CD4+ T cells from thawed PBMCs was performed by magnetic negative selection. This sample is drawn from a study of PD-1 blockade in classical Hodgkin lymphoma. Sequencing used immunoSEQ multiplex PCR; TCRdb keeps in-frame clones, though not all of them. The sample contains around 30,000 clones, 80% to 90% of which appear only once. Study-wide results and limits: Newly diagnosed patients were reported to start with lower TCR diversity than healthy donors.

This CDR3 has 17 residues. J was trimmed by 3 bases and V by 3 bases; bases with no gene match: 8. CDR1 and CDR2 (germline): SGHDT, YYEEEE. Sequenced here: CD4+ T cells from blood, sampled before the fourth cycle of nivolumab. The source is a human donor with classical Hodgkin lymphoma. The V call is TRBV5-6, the J call TRBJ2-1, with TRBD1 identical over 11 bases. DNA for the CDR3: TGTGCCAGCAGCTCCAGAACCGGGACAGGGGGCTACAATGAGCAGTTCTTC. It codes for CASSSRTGTGGYNEQFF.